Below are 8 T cell receptor beta chains sequenced from a single sample in a study of vaccination effects on CD4 cells after COVID-19. Profiling relied on immunoSEQ multiplex PCR, and the TCRdb table lists in-frame clones only, not all of them. The sample consists of tens of thousands of clones, roughly 76% of them appearing once. For these TCRs, the target antigens are not known. Peptide-pool stimulation followed by sequencing identified expanded antigen-specific CD4+ clonotypes in the ViraFEST assay. The authors isolated CD4+ T cells after around nine days of culture. Each participant was administered two doses of either the BNT162b2 or the mRNA-1273 vaccine. Sequenced material: CD4+ T cells from PBMCs cultured with SARS-CoV-2 spike peptides, taken after COVID-19 vaccination. These receptors were obtained from a human donor who received a COVID-19 vaccine. Some clones in this sample may be carry-over from other donors' samples.

This clone appeared a few times. The chain uses TRBV18 and TRBJ1-3; no clear D gene. The germline V gene encodes CDR1 KGHSH and CDR2 LQKENI. The CDR3 has 14 amino acids. V lost 3 bases to trimming and J lost 0 bases, with 6 bases between them. This chain's CDR3 is CASSPGRSGNTIYF. The CDR3 DNA is TGTGCCAGCTCACCCGGACGCTCTGGAAACACCATATATTTT. The full variable domain, completed using reference TRBV18 and TRBJ1-3, is NAGVMQNPRHLVRRRGQEARLRCSPMKGHSHVYWYRQLPEEGLKFMVYLQKENIIDESGMPKERFSAEFPKEGPSILRIQQVVRGDSAAYFCASSPGRSGNTIYFGEGSWLTVV.

The chain links TRBV6-2 or TRBV6-3 to TRBJ2-5; D unresolved. The CDR3 runs to 14 residues. The germline CDR1 and CDR2 sequences are MNHEY and SVGEGT. Trimming left V 0 bases short and J 3 bases short, with 8 bases between. The CDR3, as DNA: TGTGCCAGCAGTTACTCGAGACTTGAAGAGACCCAGTACTTC. It encodes CASSYSRLEETQYF.

The chain employs TRBV24-1 and TRBJ2-3, with a tentative D call TRBD1 (5 bases). Germline assignment: CDR1 KGHDR and CDR2 SFDVKD. The CDR3 has 15 amino acids. V was trimmed by 2 bases and J by 2 bases, leaving 10 bases between them. The CDR3 protein is CATSDSDTFTDTQYF. The CDR3 nucleotides read TGTGCCACCAGTGATTCGGACACCTTCACAGATACGCAGTATTTT.

This clone was observed a single time. The V and J genes are TRBV10-3 and TRBJ1-1; 11 bases are a match to TRBD1. CDR3 size: 15 residues. The trim removed 4 bases at V and 6 bases at J, leaving 7 bases unmatched. Germline CDR1 is ENHRY and CDR2 is SYGVKD. The CDR3 reads CAISGGDRGKSEAFF. The CDR3 bases are TGTGCCATCAGTGGGGGGGACAGGGGGAAGTCTGAAGCTTTCTTT.

This chain links TRBV7-9 with TRBJ1-6, with TRBD1 matching over 7 bases. Germline trimming cut 7 bases from V and 6 bases from J; bases unmatched to any gene: 9. The CDR3 is 15 amino acids. Germline CDR1 SEHNR, CDR2 FQNEAQ (reference sequence). The CDR3 bases are TGTGCCAGCAACCTCCTGACAGGGACTAATTCACCCCTCCACTTT. It yields the protein CASNLLTGTNSPLHF.

V is TRBV3-1 (or the pseudogene TRBV3-2) and J is TRBJ1-2; no reliable D call. Germline V lookup: CDR1 LGHDT, CDR2 YNNKEL (reference sequence). V lost 0 bases and J lost 8, with 7 bases in between. The CDR3 totals 12 residues. The CDR3 region is CASSQDSRGYTF. CDR3 coding DNA: TGTGCCAGCAGCCAAGATAGTAGAGGCTACACCTTC.

The chain links TRBV5-5 to TRBJ2-3; TRBD1 aligns across 9 bases. This CDR3 is 12 amino acids long. The junction had 5 bases not matched to a gene; V was cut back by 0 bases and J by 15 bases. CDR1 and CDR2 from the germline V gene are SGHKS and YYEKEE (reference sequence). CDR3 residues: CASSLDRDRVYF. In DNA form, the CDR3 reads TGTGCCAGCAGCTTGGACCGGGACAGGGTTTATTTT.

J is TRBJ2-3 and V is TRBV28; TRBD1 matches at 7 bases. This CDR3 spans 15 amino acids. V dropped 5 bases and J dropped 2; count of bases not matched to a gene: 7. The germline V gene has CDR1 MDHEN and CDR2 SYDVKM. In DNA, the CDR3 is TGTGCCAGCAGTACCCAGGGGGAATTCACAGATACGCAGTATTTT. This translates into CASSTQGEFTDTQYF.